The clone carrying this T cell receptor (beta chain) was found a few times. Germline V gives CDR1 LGHDT, CDR2 YNNKEL (reference sequence). V shed 0 bases, J shed 4 bases, and the junction held 4 bases outside the gene matches. This CDR3 is 15 amino acids long. This entry is derived from a study of T-cell reconstitution after alpha-beta-depleted transplantation in children. A library of TCRbeta sequences, prepared with unique molecular identifiers, was generated. Each CDR3 protein is one row after TCRdb ran MiXCR on the PCR reads. Among about 540,000 distinct CDR3 sequences listed, about a sixth were seen once.

The clonotype was recovered from a human donor who donated a stem cell graft to a child with acute lymphoblastic leukemia. V is TRBV3-1 and J is TRBJ2-5; 8 bases map to TRBD2. The sample was PBMCs from the stem cell graft donor, taken from the stem cell graft. Here the CDR3 reads CASSQDESGRETQYF. In DNA, the CDR3 is TGTGCCAGCAGCCAAGATGAGAGCGGGAGAGAGACCCAGTACTTC.